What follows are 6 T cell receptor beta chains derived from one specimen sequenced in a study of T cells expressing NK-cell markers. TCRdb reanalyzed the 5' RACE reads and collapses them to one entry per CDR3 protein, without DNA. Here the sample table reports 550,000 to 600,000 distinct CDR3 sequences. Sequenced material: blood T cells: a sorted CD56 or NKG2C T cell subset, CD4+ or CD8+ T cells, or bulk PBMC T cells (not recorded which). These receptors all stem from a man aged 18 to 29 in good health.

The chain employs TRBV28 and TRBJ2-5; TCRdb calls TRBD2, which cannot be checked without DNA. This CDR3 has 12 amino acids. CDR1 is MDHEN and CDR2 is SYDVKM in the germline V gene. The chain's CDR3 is CASLAGQETQYF.

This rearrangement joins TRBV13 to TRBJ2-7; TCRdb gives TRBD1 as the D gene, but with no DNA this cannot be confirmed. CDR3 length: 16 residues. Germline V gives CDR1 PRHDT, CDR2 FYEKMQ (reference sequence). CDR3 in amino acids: CASSPPYKGISYEQYF.

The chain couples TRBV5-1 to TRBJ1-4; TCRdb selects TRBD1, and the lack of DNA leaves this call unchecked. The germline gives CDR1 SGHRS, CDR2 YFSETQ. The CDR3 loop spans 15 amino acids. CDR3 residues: CASRRGDPANEKLFF.

The CDR3 region is CATGRGEDTEAFF. This chain uses TRBV24-1 with TRBJ1-1; the D call of TRBD1 rests on TCRdb alone, since no DNA is present to check it. Germline loops: CDR1 KGHDR, CDR2 SFDVKD. CDR3 length: 13 residues.

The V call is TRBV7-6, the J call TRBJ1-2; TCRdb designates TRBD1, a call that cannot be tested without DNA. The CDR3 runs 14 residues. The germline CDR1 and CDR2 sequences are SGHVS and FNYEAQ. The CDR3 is CASSLPGANYGYTF. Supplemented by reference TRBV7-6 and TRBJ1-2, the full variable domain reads GAGVSQSPRYKVTKRGQDVALRCDPISGHVSLYWYRQALGQGPEFLTYFNYEAQQDKSGLPNDRFSAERPEGSISTLTIQRTEQRDSAMYRCASSLPGANYGYTFGSGTRLTVV.

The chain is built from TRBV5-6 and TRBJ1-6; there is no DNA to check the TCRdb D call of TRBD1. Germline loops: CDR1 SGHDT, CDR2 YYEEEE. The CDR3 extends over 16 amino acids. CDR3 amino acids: CASSPVNRGRNSPLHF.